This T cell receptor (beta chain) was captured in a study of cytomegalovirus exposure and HLA in healthy donors. Separation from the approximately 720-subject first cohort characterized the roughly 120-subject validation cohort, to which the donors belonged. The protocol was immunoSEQ multiplex PCR, while the TCRdb copy is restricted to in-frame clones and leaves out a portion. The data hold 150,000 to 200,000 clones, with roughly 91% observed a single time. CDR1 SGHTA and CDR2 FQGNSA come from the germline V gene. The germline V and J ends were trimmed by 4 bases and 1 base, with 14 bases remaining between them. There are 15 residues in the CDR3.

The chain is built from TRBV7-2 and TRBJ2-7; D not resolved. This clonotype was sampled from a man aged 18 to 29 in good health and CMV-seronegative. The sample comprised PBMCs. CDR3 in DNA: TGTGCCAGCAGCTCGAGTCCACTACTATCCTACGAGCAGTACTTC. Translation: CASSSSPLLSYEQYF.